The 9 T cell receptor beta chains presented below share a single source sample, sequenced in a study of T cell repertoires in cytomegalovirus infection (dated by TCRdb to the late 2010s). The treatment or condition label of this sample denotes: in vitro stimulation with specific CMV peptide epitopes to enrich CMV-specific T cells. Sequencing was carried out with an Illumina HiSeq 1500. TCRdb handled the public reads itself, with Q25 trimming in fastp and clone calling in MiXCR, and kept productive beta chains. Entries are consolidated by CDR3 protein sequence, retaining the most common genes and DNA. Recorded for this sample are 250,000 to 400,000 distinct CDR3 sequences; about 25% of them occurred a single time. 10% to 15% of the sample rests with the top ten. No antigen is known for these receptors. The material was cultured PBMCs, obtained from culture after CMV antigen stimulation. The receptor source for this set is a human donor in good health (CMV status not recorded). Some clones in this sample may be carry-over from other donors' samples.

In this sample, this clonotype turned up a few times. The CDR3 region is CASRDSEQFF. The CDR3, as DNA: TGTGCCAGCAGGGATTCTGAGCAGTTCTTC. This chain uses TRBV6-2 or TRBV6-3 with TRBJ2-1; D gene uncertain. Trimming shortened V by 6 bases and J by 9 bases, and 6 bases separated the two germline ends. This CDR3 spans 10 amino acids. Germline V lookup: CDR1 MNHEY, CDR2 SVGEGT.

This clonotype was detected only a few times. This chain connects TRBV6-1 to TRBJ2-3; D possibly corresponds to TRBD2 (5 bases). CDR1 and CDR2 from the germline V gene are MNHNS and SASEGT. The CDR3 loop spans 17 amino acids. Trimming took off 5 bases at V and 1 base at J, with 19 bases between the two ends. CDR3 nucleotides: TGTGCCAGCAGTTATGAATCTGTGAGGGCACGCACAGATACGCAGTATTTT. Amino acids: CASSYESVRARTDTQYF.

This clonotype was found many times. This chain uses TRBV12-3 or TRBV12-4 with TRBJ2-7, with D unclear. V was trimmed by 3 bases and J by 0 bases, leaving 9 bases between them. The CDR3 covers 14 residues. This CDR3 reads CASSLGWPSYEQYV. The CDR3 DNA reads as TGTGCCAGCAGTTTGGGCTGGCCCTCCTACGAGCAGTACGTC.

The chain couples TRBV7-8 to TRBJ1-5; 7 bases map to TRBD1. Germline V gives CDR1 SGHVS, CDR2 FQNEAQ. Trimming at V came to 6 bases and at J to 0 bases, leaving 8 bases not matched to a gene. The CDR3 consists of 16 residues. CDR3 sequence: CASSLNTGDSNQPQHF. The CDR3 nucleotides read TGTGCCAGCAGTCTTAATACAGGGGATAGCAATCAGCCCCAGCATTTT.

The gene calls are TRBV10-2 and TRBJ2-1; the D gene could be TRBD1 or TRBD2 (6 bases each). The CDR3 extends over 14 amino acids. Trimming pared 4 bases from V and 10 bases from J, leaving 17 bases between. Germline CDR1 and CDR2: WSHSY and SAAADI. The CDR3 nucleotides are TGCGCCAGCAGTGTAGGTTCGGGGGCTAAGGAGCAGTTCTTC. It encodes CASSVGSGAKEQFF.

The sample holds a few counts of this clonotype. V usage is TRBV3-1 and J usage is TRBJ1-2, with D maybe TRBD1 (5 bases). Germline CDR1 LGHDT, CDR2 YNNKEL (reference sequence). This CDR3 is built from 14 residues. The germline V and J ends were trimmed by 5 bases and 0 bases, with 10 bases remaining between them. The CDR3 coding sequence is TGTGCCAGCAGCTCCAGACAGTCTAACTATGGCTACACCTTC. Protein: CASSSRQSNYGYTF.

This clonotype was picked up one time. The V call is TRBV27, the J call TRBJ1-2; 9 bases map to TRBD1. The CDR3 is 14 amino acids. Germline assignment: CDR1 MNHEY and CDR2 SMNVEV (reference sequence). J was trimmed by 8 bases and V by 0 bases; bases with no gene match: 4. CDR3 sequence (DNA): TGTGCCAGCAGTTTATCGGGGACAGGGTGGGGCTACACCTTC. This codes for CASSLSGTGWGYTF.

This clonotype was detected a few times. This chain uses TRBV6-5 with TRBJ1-2; 7 bases align to TRBD1. This CDR3 spans 16 amino acids. Germline V gene sequence: CDR1 MNHEY, CDR2 SVGAGI. V shed 5 bases and J 4 bases; nucleotides not matched to a gene: 13. CDR3 nucleotide sequence: TGTGCCAGCAGTCGGCAGCTTCGACAGGGAGGCTATGGCTACACCTTC. Translation gives CASSRQLRQGGYGYTF.

The sample holds a few counts of this clonotype. V usage is TRBV7-2 and J usage is TRBJ1-2, with a possible D match to TRBD1 (6 bases). With 0 bases removed from V and 5 bases from J, the gap between germline ends came to 16 bases. The germline V gene has CDR1 SGHTA and CDR2 FQGNSA. The CDR3 totals 16 residues. CDR3 bases: TGTGCCAGCAGCTTAGCTTACGGGGGGCAGGAGTATGGCTACACCTTC. This gives the protein CASSLAYGGQEYGYTF.